Shown below are 6 T cell receptor beta chains from a single sample sequenced in a study of T cell changes during pregnancy in multiple sclerosis. Measured with immunoSEQ multiplex PCR; TCRdb has only the in-frame clones, and not every one. The sample includes tens of thousands of clones, roughly 91% of them seen just once. Specimen: peripheral blood, collected in the second trimester of pregnancy. All receptors derive from a female donor with multiple sclerosis, enrolled in a pregnancy study.

The CDR3 here is CASSSTPGQGSNEQFF. In DNA, the CDR3 is TGTGCCAGCAGCTCTACACCGGGACAGGGGTCGAATGAGCAGTTCTTC. The chain links TRBV5-5 to TRBJ2-1; 10 bases match TRBD1. CDR1 and CDR2 (germline): SGHKS, YYEKEE (reference sequence). This CDR3 spans 16 amino acids. Trimming took 3 bases from V and 7 from J; bases not matched to a gene: 10.

The chain links TRBV5-1 to TRBJ1-1; D is undetermined. The V end lost 1 base, the J end lost 1 base, and 8 bases lay between the germline ends. Per the germline V gene, CDR1 is SGHRS and CDR2 is YFSETQ. The CDR3 spans 14 residues. CDR3 region: CASSLSPGNTEAFF. CDR3 sequence (DNA): TGCGCCAGCAGCTTGTCGCCAGGGAACACTGAAGCTTTCTTT.

CDR3 protein: CASSFRGQDQPQHF. The CDR3 DNA follows: TGTGCCAGCAGTTTCAGGGGGCAGGATCAGCCCCAGCATTTT. The chain couples TRBV28 to TRBJ1-5, with 8 bases that match TRBD1. The J segment lost 5 bases and the V segment lost 3 bases, leaving 3 bases of the junction unmatched. The CDR3 is made up of 14 amino acids. The V gene's germline CDR1 is MDHEN and CDR2 SYDVKM.

The rearrangement uses TRBV7-3 and TRBJ2-2, with a tentative D call TRBD2 (5 bases). The germline V and J ends were trimmed by 8 bases and 7 bases, with 17 bases remaining between them. This CDR3 spans 14 amino acids. The V gene's germline CDR1 is SGHTA and CDR2 FQGTGA. The DNA of the CDR3 is TGTGCCAGCCGAGGACTCCACGGAATCGGGGAGCTGTTTTTT. Translated, it gives CASRGLHGIGELFF.

The rearrangement uses TRBV18 and TRBJ1-6; no firm D call. Germline lookup yields CDR1 KGHSH and CDR2 LQKENI. The germline V and J ends were trimmed by 3 bases and 0 bases, with 12 bases remaining between them. The CDR3 contains 17 residues. CDR3 residues: CASSPAGYSSYNSPLHF. CDR3 bases: TGTGCCAGCTCACCTGCAGGTTACAGCTCCTATAATTCACCCCTCCACTTT.

CDR3 in DNA: TGTGCCAGCAGGGAGGGGGCCGCGAGCACTGAAGCTTTCTTT. As protein: CASREGAASTEAFF. This chain joins TRBV6-1 and TRBJ1-1; 7 positions match TRBD1. V was clipped by 6 bases and J by 4 bases; unmatched bases: 8. The CDR3 has 14 residues. Per the germline V gene, CDR1 is MNHNS and CDR2 is SASEGT.